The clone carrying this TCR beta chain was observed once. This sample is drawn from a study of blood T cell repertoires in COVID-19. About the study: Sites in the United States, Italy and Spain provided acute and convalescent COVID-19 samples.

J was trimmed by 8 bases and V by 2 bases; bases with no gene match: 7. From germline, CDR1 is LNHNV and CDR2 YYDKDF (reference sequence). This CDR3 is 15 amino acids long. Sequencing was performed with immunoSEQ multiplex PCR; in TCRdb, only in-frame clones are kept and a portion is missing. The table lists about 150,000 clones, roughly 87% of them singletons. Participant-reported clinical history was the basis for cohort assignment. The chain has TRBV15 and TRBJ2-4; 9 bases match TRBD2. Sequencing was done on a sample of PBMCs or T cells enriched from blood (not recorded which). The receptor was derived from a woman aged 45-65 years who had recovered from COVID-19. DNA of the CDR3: TGTGCCACCAGCAGACAAGCGGGAGGAGGGGACATTCAGTACTTC. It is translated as CATSRQAGGGDIQYF.